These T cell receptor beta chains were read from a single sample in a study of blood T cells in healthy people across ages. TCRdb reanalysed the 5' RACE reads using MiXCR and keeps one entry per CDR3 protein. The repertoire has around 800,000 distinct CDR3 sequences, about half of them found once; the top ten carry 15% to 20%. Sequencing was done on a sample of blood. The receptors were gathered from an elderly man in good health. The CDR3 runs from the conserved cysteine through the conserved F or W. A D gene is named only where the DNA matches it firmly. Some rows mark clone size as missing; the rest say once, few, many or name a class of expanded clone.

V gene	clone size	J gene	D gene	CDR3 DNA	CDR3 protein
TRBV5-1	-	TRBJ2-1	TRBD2	TGCGCCAGCAGCCCGCAAAGGACTAGCGGTTCCTACAATGAGCAGTTCTTC	CASSPQRTSGSYNEQFF
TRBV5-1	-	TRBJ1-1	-	TGCGCCAGCAGCTTTGTTCTGGGAACTGAAGCTTTCTTT	CASSFVLGTEAFF
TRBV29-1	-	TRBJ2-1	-	TGCAGCCCCTTGATTGAGCAGTTCTTC	CSPLIEQFF
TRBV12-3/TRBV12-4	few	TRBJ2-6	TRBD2	TGTGCCAGCAGTTTAGCGCGGGGGGGGCGTCACTCTGGGGCCAACGTCCTGACTTTC	CASSLARGGRHSGANVLTF
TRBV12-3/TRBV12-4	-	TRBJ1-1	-	TGTGCCAGCACCACTTTGGCGGGGACGACTGAAGCTTTCTTT	CASTTLAGTTEAFF
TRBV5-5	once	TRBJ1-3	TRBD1	TGTGCCAGCAGCCGTTTCGGGGACAGGGGGCGTGGAGGAAACACCATATATTTT	CASSRFGDRGRGGNTIYF
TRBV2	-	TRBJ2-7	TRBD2	TGTGCCAGCAAATACGGACTAGCGGGAACCGAGCAGTACTTC	CASKYGLAGTEQYF
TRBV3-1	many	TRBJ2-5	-	TGTGCCAGCAGCCAAGCCGGCCGTGGAGTTGAGACCCAGTACTTC	CASSQAGRGVETQYF
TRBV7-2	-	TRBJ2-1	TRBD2	TGTGCCAGCAGCCGAATTTTCCCCCGGGGACTAAACAATGAGCAGTTCTTC	CASSRIFPRGLNNEQFF
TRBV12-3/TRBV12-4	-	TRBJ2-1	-	TGTGCCAGCACCCCGTCCGTGACCCGGGGAGATGAGCAGTTCTTC	CASTPSVTRGDEQFF
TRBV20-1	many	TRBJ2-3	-	TGCAGTGCTAGGGTCCTAGATACGCAGTATTTT	CSARVLDTQYF
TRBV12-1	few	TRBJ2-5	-	TGTGCCAGCAGCCTGGAAGCGCCTGGAGAGACCCAGTACTTC	CASSLEAPGETQYF
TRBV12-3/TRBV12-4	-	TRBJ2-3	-	TGTGCCAGCAGTGGCAGAGTGAGAGCAGATATGCAGTATTTC	CASSGRVRADMQYF
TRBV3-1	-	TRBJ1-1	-	TGTGCCAGCAGCCGTCTCGACACTGAAGCTTTCTTT	CASSRLDTEAFF
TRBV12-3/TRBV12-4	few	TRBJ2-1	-	TGTGCCAGCACATCTGAAGGGCGTCCCTACAATGAGCAGTTCTTC	CASTSEGRPYNEQFF
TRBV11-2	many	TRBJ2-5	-	TGTGCCAGCAGCCAGGGGGCGGGAGGTTCCCAAGAGACCCAGTACTTC	CASSQGAGGSQETQYF
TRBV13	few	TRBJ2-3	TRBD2	TGTGCCAGCAGCTTATTGGCGGGAGGGAAACTGTATTTT	CASSLLAGGKLYF
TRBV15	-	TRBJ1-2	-	TGTGCCACCAGCAGGCGCGGCTATGGCTACACCTTC	CATSRRGYGYTF
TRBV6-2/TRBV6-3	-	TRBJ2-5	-	TGTGCCAGCAGTTACGTTAGCCCGCAAGAGACCCAGTACTTC	CASSYVSPQETQYF
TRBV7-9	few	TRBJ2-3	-	TGTGCCAGCAGCTTCCCGGGGCGTACCCCTAGCACAGATACGCAGTATTTT	CASSFPGRTPSTDTQYF
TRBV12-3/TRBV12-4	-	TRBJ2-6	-	TGTGCCAGCAGTTTCGGCCCTAGCCCCAGCTCTGGGTCCAACGTCCTGACTTTC	CASSFGPSPSSGSNVLTF
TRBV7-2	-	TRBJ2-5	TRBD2	TGTGCCAGCAGCTTAACCCAGCGGGAGCAGTACTTC	CASSLTQREQYF
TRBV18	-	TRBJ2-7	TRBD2	TGTGCCAGCTCACCCAAGCGGGACTCCTACGAGCAGTACTTC	CASSPKRDSYEQYF
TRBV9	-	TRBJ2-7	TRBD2	TGTGCCAGCAGCCCACAACCGCCTAGCGGGACAATCTTTTACGAGCAGTACTTC	CASSPQPPSGTIFYEQYF
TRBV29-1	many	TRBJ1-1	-	TGCAGCGTTGAGGGTGTTGAGAACACTGAAGCTTTCTTT	CSVEGVENTEAFF
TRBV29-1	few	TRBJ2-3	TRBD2	TGCAGCGTCTATGGAGGAGCGGGGAGCACAGATACGCAGTATTTT	CSVYGGAGSTDTQYF
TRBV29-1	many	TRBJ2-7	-	TGCAGCGTGCAGGGTGGCAGTGGCGAGCAGTACTTC	CSVQGGSGEQYF
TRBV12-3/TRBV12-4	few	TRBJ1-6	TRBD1	TGTGCCAGCAGTATCCAGACAGGGCGGAATTCACCCCTCCACTTT	CASSIQTGRNSPLHF
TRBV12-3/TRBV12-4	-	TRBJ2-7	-	TGTGCCAGCACCTCGGGAGCGCGGAGCTCCTACAATGAGCAGTACTTC	CASTSGARSSYNEQYF
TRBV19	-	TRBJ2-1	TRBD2	TGTGCCAGTAGTCTGTATGGGACTAGCGGAAACAATGAGCAGTTCTTC	CASSLYGTSGNNEQFF
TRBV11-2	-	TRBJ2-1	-	TGTGCCAGCACCAAAAGCGCCGGGGTCTCCTACAATGAGCAGTTCTTC	CASTKSAGVSYNEQFF
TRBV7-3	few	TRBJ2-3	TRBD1	TGTGCCAGCAGCCCCAGGGGGTTCCCAGGGGATACGCAGTATTTT	CASSPRGFPGDTQYF